This T cell receptor (beta chain) was identified during a study of OX40 agonist ivuxolimab in advanced cancers. Study-level background: Every 2 weeks, patients got intravenous ivuxolimab at one of six dose levels (0.01-10 mg/kg). In three patients, partial responses were observed, one with hepatocellular carcinoma and two with cutaneous melanoma.

A remark on this clone: The antigen is undetermined.

This table comes from immunoSEQ multiplex PCR, and its TCRdb copy is limited to in-frame clones, with some not included. This sample yields 78,000 or so clones, of which roughly nine tenths are seen a single time; about 0.45% belongs to the top ten. CDR3 length equals 15 residues. The ends were cut back, 5 bases at V and 0 bases at J, with 14 bases in the middle. CDR1 and CDR2 (germline): MDHEN, SYDVKM. Whole-study findings and limits: More expanded clones were seen, on average, in CD8+ T cells than in CD4+.

The material sequenced was CD4+ or CD8+ T cells sorted from blood, taken in a trial of the OX40 agonist ivuxolimab. This sequence originates from an adult with an advanced solid tumor such as melanoma, head and neck, liver or kidney cancer. This chain uses TRBV28 with TRBJ2-7; tentative D call: TRBD2 (7 bases). This CDR3 reads CASSRGGGSSYEQYF. The CDR3 region has the DNA TGTGCCAGCAGTCGAGGGGGAGGGAGCTCCTACGAGCAGTACTTC.